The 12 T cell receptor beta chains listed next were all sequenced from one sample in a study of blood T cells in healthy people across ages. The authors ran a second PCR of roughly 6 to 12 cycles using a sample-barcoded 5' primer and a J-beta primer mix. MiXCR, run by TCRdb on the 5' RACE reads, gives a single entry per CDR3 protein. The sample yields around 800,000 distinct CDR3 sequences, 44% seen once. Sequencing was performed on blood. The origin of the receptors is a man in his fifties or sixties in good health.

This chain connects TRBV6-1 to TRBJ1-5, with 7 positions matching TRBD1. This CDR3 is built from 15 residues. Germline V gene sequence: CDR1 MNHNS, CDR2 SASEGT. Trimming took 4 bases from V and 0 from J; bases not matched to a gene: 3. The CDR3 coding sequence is TGTGCCAGCAGTGCTGACAGGGATAGCAATCAGCCCCAGCATTTT. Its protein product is CASSADRDSNQPQHF.

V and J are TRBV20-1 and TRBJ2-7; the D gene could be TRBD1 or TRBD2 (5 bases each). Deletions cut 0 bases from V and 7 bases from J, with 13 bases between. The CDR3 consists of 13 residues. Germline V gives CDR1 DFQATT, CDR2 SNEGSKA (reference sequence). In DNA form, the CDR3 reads TGCAGTGCTAGAGATGATCCGGGGCGTGAGCAGTACTTC. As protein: CSARDDPGREQYF.

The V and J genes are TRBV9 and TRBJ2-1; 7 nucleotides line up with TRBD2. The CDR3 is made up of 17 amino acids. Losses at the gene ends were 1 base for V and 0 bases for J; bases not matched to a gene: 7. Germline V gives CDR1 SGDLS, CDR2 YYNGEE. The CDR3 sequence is CASSVSTGGSSYNEQFF. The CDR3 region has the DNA TGTGCCAGCAGCGTATCGACGGGGGGAAGCTCCTACAATGAGCAGTTCTTC.

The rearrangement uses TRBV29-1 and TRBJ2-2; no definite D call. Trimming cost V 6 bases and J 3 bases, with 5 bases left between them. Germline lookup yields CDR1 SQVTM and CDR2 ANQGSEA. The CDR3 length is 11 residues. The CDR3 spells CSVKDTGELFF. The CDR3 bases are TGCAGCGTGAAAGACACCGGGGAGCTGTTTTTT.

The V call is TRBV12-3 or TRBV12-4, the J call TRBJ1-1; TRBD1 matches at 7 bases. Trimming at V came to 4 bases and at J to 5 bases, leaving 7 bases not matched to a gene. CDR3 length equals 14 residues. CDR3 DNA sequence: TGTGCCAGCAGTTATAGACAGGGAGTTACTGAAGCTTTCTTT. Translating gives CASSYRQGVTEAFF.

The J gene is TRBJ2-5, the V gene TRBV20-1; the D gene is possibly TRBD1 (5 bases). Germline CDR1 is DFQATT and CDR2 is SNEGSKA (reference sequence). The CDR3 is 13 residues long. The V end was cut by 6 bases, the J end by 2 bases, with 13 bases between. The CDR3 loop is CSAGQGSQETQYF. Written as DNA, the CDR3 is TGCAGTGCGGGGCAGGGTTCTCAAGAGACCCAGTACTTC.

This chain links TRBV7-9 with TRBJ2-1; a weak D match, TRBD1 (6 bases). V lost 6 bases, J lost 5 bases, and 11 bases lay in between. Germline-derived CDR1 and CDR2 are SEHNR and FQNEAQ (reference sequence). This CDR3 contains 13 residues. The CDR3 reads CASSAPGDNEQFF. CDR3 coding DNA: TGTGCCAGCAGTGCTCCAGGGGACAATGAGCAGTTCTTC.

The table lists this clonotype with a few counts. CDR3 protein: CASSERQGVYSPLHF. In DNA, the CDR3 is TGTGCCAGCAGTGAAAGACAGGGGGTATATTCACCCCTCCACTTT. The genes are TRBV2 and TRBJ1-6, with TRBD1 identical over 9 bases. Trimming at V came to 2 bases and at J to 8 bases, leaving 4 bases not matched to a gene. This CDR3 comprises 15 residues. Germline CDR1 reads SNHLY; CDR2 reads FYNNEI.

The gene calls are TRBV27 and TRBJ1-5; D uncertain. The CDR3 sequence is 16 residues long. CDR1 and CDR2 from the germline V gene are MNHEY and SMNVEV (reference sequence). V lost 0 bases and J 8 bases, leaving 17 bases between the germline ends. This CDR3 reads CASSLSFPPRREPQHF. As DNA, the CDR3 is TGTGCCAGCAGTTTATCGTTTCCCCCACGCCGGGAGCCCCAGCATTTT.

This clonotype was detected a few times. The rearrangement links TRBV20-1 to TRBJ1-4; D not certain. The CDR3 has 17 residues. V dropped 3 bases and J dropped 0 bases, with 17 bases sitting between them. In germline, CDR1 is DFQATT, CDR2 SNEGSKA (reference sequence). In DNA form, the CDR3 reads TGCAGTGCTAGTATGGTAAAGGATCACGCAACTAATGAAAAACTGTTTTTT. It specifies CSASMVKDHATNEKLFF.

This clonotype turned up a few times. CDR3 coding DNA: TGCGCCAGCAGCCAAGATTGGGGGGTCTTGAGAGAGACCCAGTACTTC. Translating it yields CASSQDWGVLRETQYF. This chain connects TRBV4-3 to TRBJ2-5, with D possibly being TRBD2 (6 bases). Trimming removed 0 bases at V and 4 bases at J, with 15 bases between. The germline CDR1 and CDR2 sequences are LGHNA and YSLEER. The CDR3 has 16 amino acids.

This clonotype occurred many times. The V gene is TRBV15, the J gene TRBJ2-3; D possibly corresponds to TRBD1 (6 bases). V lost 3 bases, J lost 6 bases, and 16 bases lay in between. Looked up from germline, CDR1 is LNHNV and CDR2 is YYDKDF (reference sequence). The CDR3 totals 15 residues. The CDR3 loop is CATSRGDTLADTQYF. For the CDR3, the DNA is TGTGCCACCAGCAGGGGGGACACCCTTGCTGATACGCAGTATTTT.